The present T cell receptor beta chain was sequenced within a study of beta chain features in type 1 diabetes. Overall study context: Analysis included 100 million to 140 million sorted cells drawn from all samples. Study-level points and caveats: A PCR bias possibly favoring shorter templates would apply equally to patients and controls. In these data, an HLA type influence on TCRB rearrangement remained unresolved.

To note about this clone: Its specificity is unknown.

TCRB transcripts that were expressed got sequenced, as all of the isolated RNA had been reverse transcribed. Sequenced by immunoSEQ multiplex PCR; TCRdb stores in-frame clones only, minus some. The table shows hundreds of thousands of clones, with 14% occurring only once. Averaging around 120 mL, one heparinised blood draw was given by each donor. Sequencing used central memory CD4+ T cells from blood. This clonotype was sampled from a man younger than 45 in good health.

DNA for the CDR3: TGTGCCACCAGCATTGACAGGGGGCTCTACGAGCAGTACTTC. This translates into CATSIDRGLYEQYF. The gene calls are TRBV15 and TRBJ2-7; TRBD1 matches at 10 bases. The CDR3 totals 14 residues. CDR1 is LNHNV and CDR2 is YYDKDF in the germline V gene (reference sequence). J was trimmed by 3 bases and V by 4 bases; bases with no gene match: 3.